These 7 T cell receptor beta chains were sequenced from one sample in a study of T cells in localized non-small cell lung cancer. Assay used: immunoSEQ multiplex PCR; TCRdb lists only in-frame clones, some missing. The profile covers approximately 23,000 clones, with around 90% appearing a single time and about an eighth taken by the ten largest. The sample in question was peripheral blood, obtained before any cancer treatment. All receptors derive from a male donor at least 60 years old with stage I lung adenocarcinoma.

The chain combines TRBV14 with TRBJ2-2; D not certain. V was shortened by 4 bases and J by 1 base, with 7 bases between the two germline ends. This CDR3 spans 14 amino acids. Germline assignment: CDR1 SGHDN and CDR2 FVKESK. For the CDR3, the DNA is TGTGCCAGCAGCCCAGACATGAACACCGGGGAGCTGTTTTTT. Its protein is CASSPDMNTGELFF.

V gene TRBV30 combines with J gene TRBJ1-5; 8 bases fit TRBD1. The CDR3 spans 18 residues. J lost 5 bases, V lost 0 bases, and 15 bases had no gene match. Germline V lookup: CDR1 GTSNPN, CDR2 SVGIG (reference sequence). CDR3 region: CAWSVQIVRDRWDQPQHF. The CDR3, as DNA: TGTGCCTGGAGTGTACAAATCGTTCGGGACAGGTGGGATCAGCCCCAGCATTTT.

The CDR3 region is CASSPGGSAQSTEAFF. The CDR3 bases are TGCGCCAGCAGCCCAGGCGGTTCGGCCCAGAGCACTGAAGCTTTCTTT. The chain joins TRBV5-1 to TRBJ1-1; unclear D gene. Germline V lookup: CDR1 SGHRS, CDR2 YFSETQ. V lost 4 bases and J 4 bases, leaving 20 bases between the germline ends. The CDR3 is 16 residues long.

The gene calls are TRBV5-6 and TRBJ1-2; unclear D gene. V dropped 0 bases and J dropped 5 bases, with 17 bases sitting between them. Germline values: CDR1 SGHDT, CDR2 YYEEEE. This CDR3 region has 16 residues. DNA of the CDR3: TGTGCCAGCAGCTTGGGTGGCACCAGATCCCAGTATGGCTACACCTTC. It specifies CASSLGGTRSQYGYTF.

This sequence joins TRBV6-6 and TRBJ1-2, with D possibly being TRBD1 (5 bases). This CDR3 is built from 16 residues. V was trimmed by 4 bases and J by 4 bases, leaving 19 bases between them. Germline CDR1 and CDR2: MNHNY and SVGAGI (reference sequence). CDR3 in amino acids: CASSSPVGHLLYGYTF. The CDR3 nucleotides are TGTGCCAGCAGTTCCCCGGTGGGGCACCTACTCTATGGCTACACCTTC.

CDR3 in amino acids: CAWTMFPGQGAKAGELFF. The CDR3 DNA follows: TGTGCCTGGACAATGTTTCCGGGACAGGGGGCAAAAGCGGGGGAGCTGTTTTTT. This chain connects TRBV30 to TRBJ2-2; TRBD1 matches at 12 bases. The CDR3 is 18 residues long. Germline V gene lookup returns CDR1 GTSNPN and CDR2 SVGIG (reference sequence). The J segment lost 8 bases and the V segment lost 4 bases, leaving 17 bases of the junction unmatched.

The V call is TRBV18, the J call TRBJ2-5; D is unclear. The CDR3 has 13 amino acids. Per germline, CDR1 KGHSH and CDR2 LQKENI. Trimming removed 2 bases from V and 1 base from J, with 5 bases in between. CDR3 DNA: TGTGCCAGCTCACCAGGGGTCCAAGAGACCCAGTACTTC. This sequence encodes CASSPGVQETQYF.